Presented here are 25 T cell receptor beta chains from one specimen sequenced in a study of OX40 agonist ivuxolimab in advanced cancers. The protocol was immunoSEQ multiplex PCR, while the TCRdb copy is restricted to in-frame clones and leaves out a portion. The repertoire holds tens of thousands of clones, with around 92% as singletons. Sample: CD4+ or CD8+ T cells sorted from blood, taken in a trial of the OX40 agonist ivuxolimab. Receptor source: an adult with an advanced solid tumor such as melanoma, head and neck, liver or kidney cancer.

This chain uses TRBV4-1 with TRBJ1-1; no clear D. Looked up from germline, CDR1 is MGHRA and CDR2 is YSYEKL. Trimming stripped 1 base from V and 0 bases from J, with 9 bases between. This CDR3 comprises 15 residues. The CDR3 loop is CASSQGFGMNTEAFF. The CDR3 DNA sequence: TGCGCCAGCAGCCAAGGGTTCGGCATGAACACTGAAGCTTTCTTT.

This chain joins TRBV29-1 and TRBJ2-1, with 13 bases identical to TRBD2. V trimming: 5 bases; J trimming: 8 bases; junction bases outside the gene matches: 3. Looked up from germline, CDR1 is SQVTM and CDR2 is ANQGSEA. The CDR3 covers 13 residues. In DNA form, the CDR3 reads TGCAGCGTTCGGGGGACTAGCGGGGATGAGCAGTTCTTC. Translated: CSVRGTSGDEQFF.

The gene calls are TRBV11-1 and TRBJ2-7, with no clear D. There are 13 residues in the CDR3. The germline V and J ends were trimmed by 5 bases and 6 bases, with 14 bases remaining between them. Germline V gives CDR1 SGHAT, CDR2 FQDESV (reference sequence). CDR3 amino acids: CASSLSVSSEQYF. CDR3 sequence (DNA): TGTGCCAGCAGCCTCTCAGTGTCCAGCGAGCAGTACTTC.

J is TRBJ2-7 and V is TRBV10-3, with D maybe TRBD1 (5 bases). The CDR3 is made up of 16 amino acids. Germline V gives CDR1 ENHRY, CDR2 SYGVKD. Trimming took 4 bases from V and 3 from J, leaving 19 bases between them. Written as DNA, the CDR3 is TGTGCCATCAGTGGGCAGGACACCAATACTCGCTACGAGCAGTACTTC. Its translation: CAISGQDTNTRYEQYF.

The genes are TRBV7-4 and TRBJ1-5, with D uncertain. The V and J ends lost 4 bases and 9 bases respectively, with 7 bases between them. In germline, CDR1 is SGHVT, CDR2 SQSDAQ. This CDR3 region has 11 residues. The CDR3 sequence is CASSSMRPQHF. The DNA of the CDR3 is TGTGCCAGCAGCTCGATGCGGCCCCAGCATTTT. The full variable domain, in which reference TRBV7-4 and TRBJ1-5 provide the parts outside the CDR3, is GAGVSQSPRYKVAKRGRDVALRCDSISGHVTLYWYRQTLGQGSEVLTYSQSDAQRDKSGRPSGRFSAERPERSVSTLKIQRTEQGDSAVYLCASSSMRPQHFGDGTRLSIL.

The CDR3 bases are TGCGCCAGCAGCCCTTTAGTCGGAGGCACAGATACGCAGTATTTT. This gives the protein CASSPLVGGTDTQYF. The chain joins TRBV5-1 to TRBJ2-3; D remains unclear. This CDR3 comprises 15 residues. Trimming cost V 4 bases and J 1 base, with 13 bases left between them. From germline, CDR1 is SGHRS and CDR2 YFSETQ.

This sequence joins TRBV11-3 and TRBJ1-1; the D is unclear. V lost 1 base and J lost 0, with 3 bases in between. CDR1 is SGHNT, CDR2 YENEEA, per germline. The CDR3 is 13 amino acids. In DNA form, the CDR3 reads TGTGCCAGCAGCTTAGGAGTGAACACTGAAGCTTTCTTT. Residues: CASSLGVNTEAFF.

The V and J genes are TRBV11-3 and TRBJ2-7; 8 bases are shared with TRBD1. Germline CDR1 SGHNT, CDR2 YENEEA. J gave up 2 bases and V 1 base, and 10 bases lay outside the gene matches. The CDR3 totals 17 residues. CDR3 bases: TGTGCCAGCAGCTTAGTTTATATGGGACAGGCGACCTACGAGCAGTACTTC. Encoded protein: CASSLVYMGQATYEQYF.

The chain carries TRBV4-2 and TRBJ2-1, with D perhaps matching TRBD1 or TRBD2 (5 bases each). Trimming removed 5 bases at V and 5 bases at J, with 13 bases between. Per germline, CDR1 LGHNA and CDR2 YNFKEQ. The CDR3 spans 14 residues. CDR3 DNA sequence: TGTGCCAGCAGCTCCCGGGACCTGGACAATGAGCAGTTCTTC. It yields the protein CASSSRDLDNEQFF.

V usage is TRBV2 and J usage is TRBJ2-3; D perhaps matches TRBD1 (6 bases). Trimming took off 6 bases at V and 0 bases at J, with 19 bases between the two ends. Germline V gene lookup returns CDR1 SNHLY and CDR2 FYNNEI. CDR3 size: 17 residues. CDR3 residues: CASRATYRVESTDTQYF. DNA for the CDR3: TGTGCCAGCAGGGCAACATACAGGGTCGAGAGCACAGATACGCAGTATTTT.

The chain combines TRBV5-1 with TRBJ1-4, with a possible D match to TRBD1 (5 bases). The ends were cut back, 5 bases at V and 0 bases at J, with 14 bases in the middle. The CDR3 extends over 16 amino acids. The germline CDR1 and CDR2 sequences are SGHRS and YFSETQ. The CDR3 DNA is TGCGCCAGCAGTGGGACGGCACAAGCAACTAATGAAAAACTGTTTTTT. Protein sequence: CASSGTAQATNEKLFF.

Comment on this clone: An end of the junction differs from the germline gene, which may be a read error. The chain uses TRBV13 and TRBJ2-7, with 9 bases identical to TRBD1. Per the germline V gene, CDR1 is PRHDT and CDR2 is FYEKMQ (reference sequence). The CDR3 extends over 15 amino acids. This chain's CDR3 is CVSSLATTGGYEQYF. The CDR3 DNA follows: TGTGTCAGCAGCCTAGCGACGACAGGGGGTTACGAGCAGTACTTC.

This chain joins TRBV11-2 and TRBJ1-5; the D is unclear. CDR1 and CDR2 from the germline V gene are SGHAT and FQNNGV. V lost 1 base and J 3 bases, leaving 7 bases between the germline ends. CDR3 size: 14 residues. This CDR3 is CASSLAGDNQPQHF. CDR3 sequence (DNA): TGTGCCAGCAGCTTAGCCGGCGACAATCAGCCCCAGCATTTT.

This chain connects TRBV2 to TRBJ1-1; D perhaps matches TRBD1 (5 bases). The CDR3 spans 12 residues. V shed 7 bases and J shed 6 bases, with 12 bases lying between them. CDR1 and CDR2 (germline): SNHLY, FYNNEI. CDR3 sequence: CASIPDTPEAFF. The CDR3 DNA sequence: TGTGCCAGCATCCCGGACACCCCTGAAGCTTTCTTT.

This clone has only one observation. This chain's CDR3 is CASSPRDRGLSGELFF. The CDR3 DNA sequence: TGTGCCAGCAGCCCCAGGGACAGGGGGCTGAGCGGGGAGCTGTTTTTT. The chain links TRBV7-9 to TRBJ2-2; the match to TRBD1 covers 12 bases. In germline, CDR1 is SEHNR, CDR2 FQNEAQ (reference sequence). This CDR3 has 16 residues. Losses at the gene ends were 5 bases for V and 7 bases for J; bases not matched to a gene: 8.

J is TRBJ1-2 and V is TRBV19; no clear D. V was shortened by 7 bases and J by 1 base, with 10 bases between the two germline ends. Germline V gene sequence: CDR1 LNHDA, CDR2 SQIVND (reference sequence). The CDR3 runs 13 residues. This CDR3 is CASTPLINYGYTF. The CDR3 DNA reads as TGTGCCAGTACTCCCTTGATTAACTATGGCTACACCTTC.

The gene calls are TRBV5-6 and TRBJ2-4, with D possibly called TRBD1 or TRBD2 (6 bases each). CDR3 length: 15 residues. V was pared by 4 bases and J by 10 bases, with 21 bases between. The germline V gene has CDR1 SGHDT and CDR2 YYEEEE. The CDR3 DNA follows: TGTGCCAGCAGCGCGGGGTGGGGGCAGGGGACGATTCAGTACTTC. Translated, it gives CASSAGWGQGTIQYF.

The table lists this clone with a count of one. The V and J genes are TRBV30 and TRBJ2-3; either TRBD1 or TRBD2 may fit D (6 bases each). V shed 1 base and J shed 2 bases, with 13 bases lying between them. The CDR3 totals 15 residues. CDR1 is GTSNPN and CDR2 is SVGIG in the germline V gene (reference sequence). The CDR3 reads CAWSEGGFNTDTQYF. CDR3 bases: TGTGCCTGGAGTGAGGGGGGATTCAACACAGATACGCAGTATTTT.

This rearrangement joins TRBV12-5 to TRBJ1-2; D remains unclear. Germline-derived CDR1 and CDR2 are LGHNT and FRNRAP. Trimming pared 1 base from V and 4 bases from J, leaving 10 bases between. The CDR3 has 14 residues. The CDR3 reads CASGLDRRSYGYTF. As DNA, the CDR3 is TGTGCTAGTGGTTTGGACAGACGAAGCTATGGCTACACCTTC.

The chain employs TRBV9 and TRBJ2-1; a weak D match, TRBD2 (5 bases). Germline values: CDR1 SGDLS, CDR2 YYNGEE. V lost 4 bases to trimming and J lost 8 bases, with 28 bases between them. CDR3 size: 18 residues. Here the CDR3 reads CASSSRLSLPIFDDEQFF. DNA for the CDR3: TGTGCCAGCAGCTCTAGACTATCCCTCCCCATATTTGATGATGAGCAGTTCTTC. Filled out from reference TRBV9 and TRBJ2-1, the complete variable domain reads DSGVTQTPKHLITATGQRVTLRCSPRSGDLSVYWYQQSLDQGLQFLIQYYNGEERAKGNILERFSAQQFPDLHSELNLSSLELGDSALYFCASSSRLSLPIFDDEQFFGPGTRLTVL.

The rearrangement uses TRBV13 and TRBJ1-2, with 7 bases lining up with TRBD1. Germline V lookup: CDR1 PRHDT, CDR2 FYEKMQ (reference sequence). The length of the CDR3 is 15 residues. The V segment lost 4 bases and the J segment 3 bases; nucleotides outside the gene matches: 8. The CDR3 loop reads CASSSPTGNHYGYTF. The CDR3 region has the DNA TGTGCCAGCAGCTCCCCGACAGGGAACCACTATGGCTACACCTTC. Full variable domain (rest looked up from reference TRBV13 and TRBJ1-2): AAGVIQSPRHLIKEKRETATLKCYPIPRHDTVYWYQQGPGQDPQFLISFYEKMQSDKGSIPDRFSAQQFSDYHSELNMSSLELGDSALYFCASSSPTGNHYGYTFGSGTRLTVV.

The CDR3 region is CASSAPGTGGSEQFF. The CDR3 nucleotides read TGCGCCAGCAGTGCCCCCGGGACAGGTGGCTCCGAGCAGTTCTTC. The chain couples TRBV10-1 to TRBJ2-1, with 8 positions matching TRBD1. After removal of 4 bases from V and 10 bases from J, the junction contained 12 bases not matched to a gene. The CDR3 is 15 amino acids. Per the germline V gene, CDR1 is WNHNN and CDR2 is SYGVQD (reference sequence).

V is TRBV11-2 and J is TRBJ2-2; D call uncertain. CDR3 length equals 13 residues. Germline lookup yields CDR1 SGHAT and CDR2 FQNNGV. The V and J ends lost 7 bases and 4 bases respectively, with 10 bases between them. CDR3 coding DNA: TGTGCCAGCACCGGGTTGGGCACCGGGGAGCTGTTTTTT. Amino acid sequence: CASTGLGTGELFF.

V and J are TRBV29-1 and TRBJ2-7; D remains unclear. Trimming shortened V by 4 bases and J by 3 bases, and 10 bases separated the two germline ends. Germline assignment: CDR1 SQVTM and CDR2 ANQGSEA. CDR3 length: 12 amino acids. The DNA for the CDR3 is TGCAGCGTTGCAGGTCCGAACTACGAGCAGTACTTC. Residues: CSVAGPNYEQYF.

The chain has TRBV13 and TRBJ1-5; D is unresolved. The CDR3 is 14 amino acids. The germline V and J ends were trimmed by 5 bases and 0 bases, with 8 bases remaining between them. The germline V gene encodes CDR1 PRHDT and CDR2 FYEKMQ (reference sequence). The CDR3 reads CASSLGYSNQPQHF. The CDR3 DNA sequence: TGTGCCAGCAGCCTGGGATATAGCAATCAGCCCCAGCATTTT.